These 17 T cell receptor beta chains came from one sample sequenced in a study of blood T cell repertoires in COVID-19. The repertoire was sequenced with immunoSEQ multiplex PCR; TCRdb's copy has only in-frame clones and lacks some. The sample consists of about 480,000 clones, roughly 87% of them appearing once. Sequencing input: peripheral blood. These receptors all come from a man between 18 and 35 years old with COVID-19, enrolled during active disease.

The chain recombines TRBV5-1 with TRBJ2-5, with D perhaps matching TRBD1 (7 bases). The CDR3 covers 13 residues. From germline, CDR1 is SGHRS and CDR2 YFSETQ. With 4 bases removed from V and 4 bases from J, the gap between germline ends came to 11 bases. Here the CDR3 reads CASSRQGGETQYF. The DNA for the CDR3 is TGCGCCAGCAGCCGACAGGGAGGAGAGACCCAGTACTTC.

The chain recombines TRBV2 with TRBJ1-2, with D possibly TRBD1 on 6 matching bases. The germline V and J ends were trimmed by 7 bases and 8 bases, with 17 bases remaining between them. Germline CDR1 and CDR2: SNHLY and FYNNEI. The CDR3 length is 13 residues. The CDR3 spells CASISSQGQGYTF. The CDR3 coding sequence is TGTGCCAGCATTTCATCCCAGGGGCAGGGCTACACCTTC.

This rearrangement joins TRBV7-9 to TRBJ2-2; D is ambiguous. The germline V and J ends were trimmed by 0 bases and 3 bases, with 5 bases remaining between them. The length of the CDR3 is 14 residues. Germline V gives CDR1 SEHNR, CDR2 FQNEAQ (reference sequence). CDR3 in DNA: TGTGCCAGCAGCTTAGCGGGCGACACCGGGGAGCTGTTTTTT. Amino acids: CASSLAGDTGELFF.

This chain uses TRBV27 with TRBJ1-1; TRBD1 agrees at 8 bases. The germline gives CDR1 MNHEY, CDR2 SMNVEV (reference sequence). V gave up 2 bases and J gave up 4 bases; unmatched junction bases: 9. This CDR3 region has 16 residues. Written as DNA, the CDR3 is TGTGCCAGCAGTTTAGGGATCCAGGGGGCGATCACTGAAGCTTTCTTT. Translated: CASSLGIQGAITEAFF.

This clone was counted a few times. This chain links TRBV9 with TRBJ2-3, with a tentative D call TRBD2 (6 bases). V shed 6 bases and J shed 0 bases, with 11 bases lying between them. This CDR3 has 14 amino acids. CDR1 is SGDLS and CDR2 is YYNGEE in the germline V gene. In DNA form, the CDR3 reads TGTGCCAGCACCCAGGAGGGCAGCACAGATACGCAGTATTTT. Its translation: CASTQEGSTDTQYF.

V usage is TRBV30 and J usage is TRBJ2-7, with a weak D call TRBD2 (5 bases). CDR1 and CDR2 from the germline V gene are GTSNPN and SVGIG (reference sequence). This CDR3 is 12 amino acids long. Trimming took 4 bases from V and 0 from J, leaving 7 bases between them. The CDR3 bases are TGTGCCTGGAAGGAGGTCTCCTACGAGCAGTACTTC. Translated: CAWKEVSYEQYF.

CDR3 nucleotide sequence: TGTGCCAGCAGCCAAGGACAGGGTCGGTCCTACAATGAGCAGTTCTTC. Translating it yields CASSQGQGRSYNEQFF. This sequence joins TRBV3-1 (or the pseudogene TRBV3-2) and TRBJ2-1; 7 bases line up with TRBD1. CDR1 is LGHDT and CDR2 is YNNKEL in the germline V gene (reference sequence). Trimming removed 1 base from V and 1 base from J; junction bases left unmatched: 4. The CDR3 is 16 amino acids.

The J gene is TRBJ1-2, the V gene TRBV19; 8 bases are shared with TRBD1. Germline V CDR1 and CDR2: LNHDA, SQIVND (reference sequence). The V and J ends lost 3 bases and 4 bases, in that order; junction bases with no gene match: 7. CDR3 length: 15 amino acids. The CDR3 is CASSIGQGSIYGYTF. CDR3 nucleotide sequence: TGTGCCAGTAGTATCGGACAGGGCTCTATCTATGGCTACACCTTC.

The chain recombines TRBV10-2 with TRBJ2-3; 9 bases fit TRBD2. This CDR3 comprises 16 residues. The V gene's germline CDR1 is WSHSY and CDR2 SAAADI. V dropped 0 bases and J dropped 4; count of bases not matched to a gene: 5. CDR3 loop: CASSESKLAGSDTQYF. CDR3 in DNA: TGCGCCAGCAGTGAGTCGAAACTAGCGGGTTCAGATACGCAGTATTTT.

This chain connects TRBV18 to TRBJ2-3; TRBD1 matches 8 bases. CDR1 is KGHSH and CDR2 is LQKENI in the germline V gene. The CDR3 is 16 residues long. V trimming: 3 bases; J trimming: 6 bases; junction bases outside the gene matches: 11. The CDR3 nucleotides are TGTGCCAGCTCACCCTCAGGGGGCAATCTCGGGGATACGCAGTATTTT. Encoded protein: CASSPSGGNLGDTQYF.

The rearrangement uses TRBV5-1 and TRBJ2-1; D gene ambiguous. The length of the CDR3 is 11 residues. Per the germline V gene, CDR1 is SGHRS and CDR2 is YFSETQ. The ends were cut back, 0 bases at V and 13 bases at J, with 8 bases in the middle. The chain's CDR3 is CASSLGTYQFF. CDR3 coding DNA: TGCGCCAGCAGCTTGGGCACTTACCAGTTCTTC.

V is TRBV12-3 or TRBV12-4 and J is TRBJ2-2, with D hard to call. V was cut by 4 bases and J by 6 bases, with 9 bases left in between. CDR3 size: 13 residues. The CDR3 nucleotides read TGTGCCAGCAGTTCCGGTGAAGCCGGGGAGCTGTTTTTT. Residues: CASSSGEAGELFF.

The CDR3 here is CASSAEENSPLHF. The CDR3, as DNA: TGTGCCAGCAGTGCCGAGGAGAATTCACCCCTCCACTTT. This chain links TRBV12-3 or TRBV12-4 with TRBJ1-6; D gene uncertain. The CDR3 totals 13 residues. Trimming stripped 5 bases from V and 7 bases from J, with 9 bases between.

This chain uses TRBV24-1 with TRBJ1-2; 7 nucleotides line up with TRBD1. The ends lost 3 bases at V and 7 bases at J; junction bases unmatched: 7. The CDR3 spans 14 residues. Germline V gene sequence: CDR1 KGHDR, CDR2 SFDVKD. CDR3 sequence reads: CATSDAGQPFGYTF. Here the CDR3 DNA reads TGTGCCACCAGTGATGCGGGACAGCCTTTTGGCTACACCTTC.

This clone has a single count. V is TRBV24-1 and J is TRBJ2-2; 7 nucleotides line up with TRBD1. This CDR3 is 15 amino acids long. CDR1 is KGHDR, CDR2 SFDVKD, per germline. The trim removed 2 bases at V and 7 bases at J, leaving 6 bases unmatched. The CDR3 reads CATSDSTGFIGELFF. CDR3 DNA: TGTGCCACCAGTGATTCGACAGGGTTTATCGGGGAGCTGTTTTTT.

This sequence joins TRBV11-2 and TRBJ2-2; 8 bases match TRBD1. Germline CDR1 reads SGHAT; CDR2 reads FQNNGV. The CDR3 is 16 residues long. V trimming: 2 bases; J trimming: 5 bases; junction bases outside the gene matches: 7. CDR3 sequence: CASSLTGRGLTGELFF. Here the CDR3 DNA reads TGTGCCAGCAGCTTAACAGGCAGGGGGCTGACCGGGGAGCTGTTTTTT.

This clone was counted a single time. The chain recombines TRBV27 with TRBJ2-3, with D possibly matching TRBD1 (5 bases). The CDR3 runs 14 residues. Germline CDR1 reads MNHEY; CDR2 reads SMNVEV (reference sequence). Trimming stripped 5 bases from V and 4 bases from J, with 13 bases between. The chain's CDR3 is CASSALQGPDTQYF. CDR3 DNA sequence: TGTGCCAGCAGTGCACTGCAGGGTCCAGATACGCAGTATTTT.